A single sample gave rise to the 4 T cell receptor beta chains below, sequenced in a study of OX40 agonist ivuxolimab in advanced cancers. The method was immunoSEQ multiplex PCR; TCRdb's version includes in-frame clones alone and lacks a portion of them. Here the sample spans roughly 100,000 clones, roughly 89% being singletons. The source material was CD4+ or CD8+ T cells sorted from blood, sampled in a trial of the OX40 agonist ivuxolimab. The receptors here all came from an adult with an advanced solid tumor such as melanoma, head and neck, liver or kidney cancer.

The rearrangement uses TRBV18 and TRBJ1-5; no reliable D call. V was pared by 4 bases and J by 10 bases, with 11 bases between. Germline CDR1 is KGHSH and CDR2 is LQKENI. The CDR3 is made up of 12 amino acids. The CDR3 DNA follows: TGTGCCAGCTCACTGACTGAGGGACCCCAGCATTTT. Encoded protein: CASSLTEGPQHF.

The rearrangement uses TRBV2 and TRBJ2-4; 7 nucleotides match TRBD2. The CDR3 extends over 20 amino acids. The germline V gene has CDR1 SNHLY and CDR2 FYNNEI. J gave up 3 bases and V 5 bases, and 22 bases lay outside the gene matches. For the CDR3, the DNA is TGTGCCAGCAGTTGGCTTCTTGAGCGGGGCACCTTCGGGGGCAAAAACATTCAGTACTTC. Residues: CASSWLLERGTFGGKNIQYF.

The V and J genes are TRBV7-2 and TRBJ1-1, with 10 bases lining up with TRBD1. Trimming cost V 4 bases and J 3 bases; bases outside gene matches: 11. Germline CDR1 reads SGHTA; CDR2 reads FQGNSA. The CDR3 is 17 amino acids. The CDR3 coding sequence is TGTGCCAGCAGCTCTCGTCCCGGGACAGGGGCGGACACTGAAGCTTTCTTT. This encodes CASSSRPGTGADTEAFF.

This sequence joins TRBV4-3 and TRBJ1-2, with D unclear. This CDR3 region has 15 residues. Germline-derived CDR1 and CDR2 are LGHNA and YSLEER. V was trimmed by 0 bases and J by 8 bases, leaving 16 bases between them. CDR3 nucleotide sequence: TGCGCCAGCAGCCAAGACCGCCAAAAGAGTGGGGGCTACACCTTC. Protein: CASSQDRQKSGGYTF.